This entry describes one T cell receptor beta chain. The repertoire was sequenced with immunoSEQ multiplex PCR; TCRdb's copy has only in-frame clones and lacks some. This table holds hundreds of thousands of clones, roughly 90% found once. This sample was included in a study of Ad26.COV2.S vaccination and SARS-CoV-2 variants. Specified treatment: 15 to 20 received Ad26.COV2.S at low or high dose, single or two shots; a few received placebo; per-sample allocation not given. Samples were taken on day 63 after the first vaccine or placebo injection. Germline CDR1 and CDR2: SGHAT and FQNNGV. The ends lost 5 bases at V and 2 bases at J; junction bases unmatched: 3. The CDR3 runs to 14 residues.

The receptor was derived from a person between 18 and 60 years old who received the Ad26.COV2.S COVID-19 vaccine or a placebo. This chain links TRBV11-2 with TRBJ1-2; the match to TRBD1 covers 9 bases. The source material was peripheral blood, sampled in a trial of Ad26.COV2.S vaccine versus placebo. The chain's CDR3 is CASSRTGENYGYTF. CDR3 bases: TGTGCCAGCAGCCGGACAGGGGAGAACTATGGCTACACCTTC.